The clone carrying this T cell receptor (beta chain) was counted between two and nine times. Its antigen is currently unknown. The sample is drawn from a study of T cells after yellow fever vaccination. Study-wide context: SMART-Seq v4 Ultra Low Input served to prepare low-cell-number fractions. Findings of the study overall: It was the secondary response that reached its peak faster, day 5 versus 15, but it was weaker. There was a small share of clonotypes that showed up in both the CD4 and CD8 compartments.

This CDR3 region has 15 residues. V shed 5 bases and J shed 12 bases, with 24 bases lying between them. Synthesis of TCR cDNA relied on 5'RACE template switching, which attached a universal primer site and UMIs. TCRdb re-analysed the 5' RACE reads in MiXCR, keeping a single row per CDR3 protein. Of approximately 300,000 distinct CDR3 sequences listed, around 10% are singletons. V gene TRBV12-3 or TRBV12-4 combines with J gene TRBJ2-3; a weak D match, TRBD1 (7 bases). The sequence came from a man younger than 30 who received the YFV17D yellow fever vaccine. The specimen comprised CD4+ T cells sorted from PBMCs, sampled 45 days after the yellow fever booster vaccination. The chain's CDR3 is CASSRTGEGSGNQYF. CDR3 coding DNA: TGTGCCAGCAGTCGCACAGGGGAAGGTAGCGGAAATCAGTATTTT.